This T cell receptor (beta chain) was captured in a study of memory CD4+ T cells and cytomegalovirus serostatus. The study's findings and limits: Repertoires predicted CMV serostatus with median bootstrapped AUC of approximately 0.94. The CMV-associated TCR signature appears largely within the CD4+ memory repertoire.

Single viable CD3+CD4+CD8-CD45RO+ cells were sorted as the memory CD4+ T cells. The data were produced by immunoSEQ multiplex PCR, yet TCRdb's version contains in-frame clones alone and is incomplete. The sample lists about 50,000 clones; around four fifths were seen once. This clone appeared a few times. Its cognate antigen is unknown. This receptor was obtained from an adult in good health and CMV-seronegative. Sequenced: memory CD4+ T cells from blood.

CDR3 bases: TGTGCCAGCAGTTACTCCCGGGGCGGAGATACGCAGTATTTT. This translates into CASSYSRGGDTQYF. This chain connects TRBV6-5 to TRBJ2-3; tentatively, D is TRBD1 or TRBD2 (5 bases each). The CDR3 has 14 residues. Germline V gene sequence: CDR1 MNHEY, CDR2 SVGAGI. Trimming cost V 0 bases and J 5 bases, with 9 bases left between them.